This is a list of T cell receptor beta chains from one sample in a study of cytomegalovirus exposure and HLA in healthy donors. The assay was immunoSEQ multiplex PCR, and TCRdb's table has in-frame clones only and misses some. The sample consists of 120,000 or so clones, about 72% of them appearing once. The sample taken for sequencing was PBMCs. The receptor set was obtained from a man in his fifties in good health and CMV-seropositive. Each CDR3 is given with its conserved first and last residue. D genes are given only for firm matches. Rows may omit the clone size; those that give it use once, few, many or a size class.

d_call | j_call | v_call | clone_size | cdr3_nt | cdr3_aa
TRBD2 | TRBJ2-3 | TRBV7-2 | . | TGTGCCAGCAGCTTAATTTGGTCGGGAGGGCCGCGGGATACGCAGTATTTT | CASSLIWSGGPRDTQYF
. | TRBJ1-3 | TRBV19 | . | TGTGCCAGTAGGGCGGTGGACTCTGGAAACACCATATATTTT | CASRAVDSGNTIYF
. | TRBJ2-3 | TRBV10-1 | . | TGCGCCAGCAGTGATAACTATGCCACATATACGCAGTATTTT | CASSDNYATYTQYF
. | TRBJ2-2 | TRBV7-9 | . | TGTGCCAGCAGCGCCTTAGGGCTAGCCTACCGGAGCGGAGCCGGGGAGCTGTTTTTT | CASSALGLAYRSGAGELFF
TRBD1 | TRBJ1-1 | TRBV2 | . | TGTGCCAGCACCGGACAGGGCCTACTCATGAACACTGAAGCTTTCTTT | CASTGQGLLMNTEAFF
TRBD2 | TRBJ2-5 | TRBV5-1 | . | TGCGCCAGCAGCTTCCACGCTAGCGGGGGGGGAGGTGAGACCCAGTACTTC | CASSFHASGGGGETQYF
TRBD1 | TRBJ2-2 | TRBV28 | . | TGTGCCAGCAGTCCTCCGGGACAGGGTATCGGGGAGCTGTTTTTT | CASSPPGQGIGELFF
. | TRBJ1-1 | TRBV5-1 | . | TGCGCCAGCAGCCCGCCGACAGAATCACCTGAAGCTTTCTTT | CASSPPTESPEAFF
. | TRBJ2-7 | TRBV5-6 | . | TGTGCCAGCAGCTTGGGGGGCAGGGACTACGAGCAGTACTTC | CASSLGGRDYEQYF
TRBD2 | TRBJ2-7 | TRBV7-2 | . | TGTGCCAGCAGCTTAGAAGCGGGACGGAACGAGCAGTACTTC | CASSLEAGRNEQYF
. | TRBJ2-2 | TRBV5-1 | . | TGCGCCAGCAGCTTGACAAGTAACACCGGGGAGCTGTTTTTT | CASSLTSNTGELFF
. | TRBJ1-2 | TRBV2 | . | TGTGCCAGCAGTGAAGTGGTGTACAGTGGCTACACCTTC | CASSEVVYSGYTF
TRBD2 | TRBJ2-2 | TRBV4-2 | . | TGTGCCAGCAGCCAAGGGACTAGCGGGGGAGGAAACACCGGGGAGCTGTTTTTT | CASSQGTSGGGNTGELFF
. | TRBJ1-2 | TRBV7-9 | few | TGTGCCAGCAGCTTGAACAGAAACTATGGCTACACCTTC | CASSLNRNYGYTF
TRBD1 | TRBJ2-7 | TRBV5-1 | . | TGCGCCAGCAGCTTGGCCCTCGGACAGGGCGAGCAGTACTTC | CASSLALGQGEQYF
TRBD2 | TRBJ2-1 | TRBV5-6 | few | TGTGCCAGCAGCTACCGACTAGCGGGGTCCAATGAGCAGTTCTTC | CASSYRLAGSNEQFF
. | TRBJ1-2 | TRBV5-6 | . | TGTGCCAGCAGCTTGGAGTCAGGCTATGGCTACACCTTC | CASSLESGYGYTF
TRBD2 | TRBJ2-5 | TRBV5-1 | . | TGCGCCAGCAGCTTGGAGCGACTAGCGGGGGTTCGAGAGACCCAGTACTTC | CASSLERLAGVRETQYF